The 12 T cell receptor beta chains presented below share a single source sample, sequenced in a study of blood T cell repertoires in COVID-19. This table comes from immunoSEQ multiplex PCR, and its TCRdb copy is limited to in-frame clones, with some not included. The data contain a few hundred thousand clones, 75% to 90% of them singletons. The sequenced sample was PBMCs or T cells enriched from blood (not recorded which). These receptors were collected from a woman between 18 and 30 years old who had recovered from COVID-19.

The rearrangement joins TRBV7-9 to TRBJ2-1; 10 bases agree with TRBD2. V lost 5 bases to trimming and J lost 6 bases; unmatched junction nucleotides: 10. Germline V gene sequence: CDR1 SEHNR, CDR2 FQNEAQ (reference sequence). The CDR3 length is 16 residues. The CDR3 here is CASSPSGGALRNEQFF. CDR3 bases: TGTGCCAGCAGCCCCAGCGGGGGGGCTCTGCGCAATGAGCAGTTCTTC.

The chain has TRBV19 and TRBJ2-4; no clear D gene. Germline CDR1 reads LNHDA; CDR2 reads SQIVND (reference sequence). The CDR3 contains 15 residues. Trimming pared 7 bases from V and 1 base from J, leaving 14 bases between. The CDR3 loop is CASTSELSAKNIQYF. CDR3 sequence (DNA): TGTGCCAGTACCAGCGAACTTAGCGCCAAAAACATTCAGTACTTC.

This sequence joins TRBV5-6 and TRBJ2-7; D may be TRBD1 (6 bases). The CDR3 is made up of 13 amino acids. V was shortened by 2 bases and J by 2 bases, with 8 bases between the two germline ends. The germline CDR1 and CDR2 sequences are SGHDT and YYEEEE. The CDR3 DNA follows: TGTGCCAGCAGCTTTGACAGGACCTACGAGCAGTACTTC. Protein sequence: CASSFDRTYEQYF. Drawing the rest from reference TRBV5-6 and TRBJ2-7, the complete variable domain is DAGVTQSPTHLIKTRGQQVTLRCSPKSGHDTVSWYQQALGQGPQFIFQYYEEEERQRGNFPDRFSGHQFPNYSSELNVNALLLGDSALYLCASSFDRTYEQYFGPGTRLTVT.

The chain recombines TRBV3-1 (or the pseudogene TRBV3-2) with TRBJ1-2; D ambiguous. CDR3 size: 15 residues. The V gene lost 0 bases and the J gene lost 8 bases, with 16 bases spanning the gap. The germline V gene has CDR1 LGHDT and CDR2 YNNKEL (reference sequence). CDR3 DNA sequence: TGTGCCAGCAGCCAAGATGGTGTAAACCTCAGGGGCTACACCTTC. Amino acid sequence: CASSQDGVNLRGYTF.

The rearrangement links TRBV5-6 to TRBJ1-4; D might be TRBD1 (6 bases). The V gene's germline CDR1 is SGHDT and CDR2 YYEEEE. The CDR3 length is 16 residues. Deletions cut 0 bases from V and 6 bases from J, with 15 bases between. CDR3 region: CASSLDRDVGDEKLFF. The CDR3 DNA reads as TGTGCCAGCAGCTTGGACAGGGACGTTGGGGATGAAAAACTGTTTTTT.

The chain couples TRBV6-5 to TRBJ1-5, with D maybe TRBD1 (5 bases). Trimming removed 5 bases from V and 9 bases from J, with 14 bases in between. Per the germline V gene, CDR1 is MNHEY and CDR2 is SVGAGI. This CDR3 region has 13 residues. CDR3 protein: CASSLRGPGPQHF. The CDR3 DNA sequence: TGTGCCAGCAGTCTTAGGGGTCCGGGGCCCCAGCATTTT.

The CDR3 reads CASSSGQGSYNEQFF. CDR3 nucleotide sequence: TGTGCCAGCAGTTCAGGACAGGGGTCCTACAATGAGCAGTTCTTC. The V call is TRBV11-3, the J call TRBJ2-1; the match to TRBD1 covers 9 bases. This CDR3 has 15 amino acids. Germline lookup yields CDR1 SGHNT and CDR2 YENEEA. J lost 1 base, V lost 6 bases, and 4 bases had no gene match.

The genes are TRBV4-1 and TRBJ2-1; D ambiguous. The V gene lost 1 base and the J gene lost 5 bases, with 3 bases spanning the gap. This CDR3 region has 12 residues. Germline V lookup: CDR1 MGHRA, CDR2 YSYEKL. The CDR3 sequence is CASSQGDNEQFF. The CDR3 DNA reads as TGCGCCAGCAGCCAAGGCGACAATGAGCAGTTCTTC.

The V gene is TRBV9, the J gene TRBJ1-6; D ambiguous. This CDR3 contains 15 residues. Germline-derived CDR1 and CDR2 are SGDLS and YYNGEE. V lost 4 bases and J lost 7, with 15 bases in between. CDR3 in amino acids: CASSLAPNGNSPLHF. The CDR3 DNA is TGTGCCAGCAGCCTAGCCCCCAATGGCAATTCACCCCTCCACTTT.

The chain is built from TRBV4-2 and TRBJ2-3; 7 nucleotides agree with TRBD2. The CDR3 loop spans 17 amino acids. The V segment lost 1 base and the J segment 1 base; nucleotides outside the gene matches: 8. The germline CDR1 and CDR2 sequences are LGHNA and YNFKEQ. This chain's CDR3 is CASSQALGAGGTDTQYF. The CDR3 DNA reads TGTGCCAGCAGCCAAGCCCTAGGGGCGGGGGGCACAGATACGCAGTATTTT.

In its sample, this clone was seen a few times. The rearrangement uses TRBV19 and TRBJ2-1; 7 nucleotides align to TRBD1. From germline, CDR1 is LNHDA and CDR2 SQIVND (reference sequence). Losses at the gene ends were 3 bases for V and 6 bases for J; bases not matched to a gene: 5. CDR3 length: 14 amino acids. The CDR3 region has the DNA TGTGCCAGTAGTATCTCCTACAGGGGCAATGAGCAGTTCTTC. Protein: CASSISYRGNEQFF.

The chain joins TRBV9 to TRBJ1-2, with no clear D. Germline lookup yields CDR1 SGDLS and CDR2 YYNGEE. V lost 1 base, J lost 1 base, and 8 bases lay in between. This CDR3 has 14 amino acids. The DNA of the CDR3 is TGTGCCAGCAGCGTAAGACTTCATAACTATGGCTACACCTTC. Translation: CASSVRLHNYGYTF.